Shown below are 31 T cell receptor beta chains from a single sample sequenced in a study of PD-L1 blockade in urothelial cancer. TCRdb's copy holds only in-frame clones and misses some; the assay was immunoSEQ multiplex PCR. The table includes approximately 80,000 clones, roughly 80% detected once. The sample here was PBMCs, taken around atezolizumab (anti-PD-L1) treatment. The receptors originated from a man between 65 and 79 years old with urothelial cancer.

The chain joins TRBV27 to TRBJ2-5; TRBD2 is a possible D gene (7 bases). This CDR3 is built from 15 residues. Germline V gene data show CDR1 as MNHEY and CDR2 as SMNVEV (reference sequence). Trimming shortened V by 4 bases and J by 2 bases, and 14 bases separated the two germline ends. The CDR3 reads CASSSPGRGQETQYF. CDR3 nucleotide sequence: TGTGCCAGCAGTTCTCCAGGGAGGGGGCAAGAGACCCAGTACTTC.

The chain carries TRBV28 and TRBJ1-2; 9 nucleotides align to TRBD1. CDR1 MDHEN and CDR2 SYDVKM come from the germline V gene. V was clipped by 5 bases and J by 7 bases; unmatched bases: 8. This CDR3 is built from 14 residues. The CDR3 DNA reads TGTGCCAGCAGTCTAATAACAGGGGGCATTGGCTACACCTTC. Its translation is CASSLITGGIGYTF.

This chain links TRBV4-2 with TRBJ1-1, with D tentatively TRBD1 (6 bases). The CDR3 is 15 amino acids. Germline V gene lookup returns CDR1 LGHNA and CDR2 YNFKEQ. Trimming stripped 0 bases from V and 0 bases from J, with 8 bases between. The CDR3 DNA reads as TGTGCCAGCAGCCAAGATCAGGGGCTGAACACTGAAGCTTTCTTT. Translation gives CASSQDQGLNTEAFF.

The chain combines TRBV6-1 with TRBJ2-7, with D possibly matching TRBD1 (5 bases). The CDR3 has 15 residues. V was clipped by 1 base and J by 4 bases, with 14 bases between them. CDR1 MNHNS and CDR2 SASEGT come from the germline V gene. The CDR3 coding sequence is TGTGCCAGCAGTGAAGTCCCGGACAAGGATTACGAGCAGTACTTC. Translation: CASSEVPDKDYEQYF.

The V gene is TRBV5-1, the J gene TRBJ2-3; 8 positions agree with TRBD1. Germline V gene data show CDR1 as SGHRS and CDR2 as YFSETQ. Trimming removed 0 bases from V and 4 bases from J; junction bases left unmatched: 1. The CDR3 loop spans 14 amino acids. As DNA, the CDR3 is TGCGCCAGCAGCTTGGCACAGGGGGCAGATACGCAGTATTTT. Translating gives CASSLAQGADTQYF.

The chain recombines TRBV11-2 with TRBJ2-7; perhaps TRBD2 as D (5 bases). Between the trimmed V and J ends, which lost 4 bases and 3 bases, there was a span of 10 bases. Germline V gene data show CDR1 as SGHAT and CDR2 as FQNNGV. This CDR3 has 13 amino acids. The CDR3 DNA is TGTGCCAGCAGCTCCCTGGACTTCTACGAGCAGTACTTC. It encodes CASSSLDFYEQYF. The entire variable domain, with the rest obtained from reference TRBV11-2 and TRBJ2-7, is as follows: EAGVAQSPRYKIIEKRQSVAFWCNPISGHATLYWYQQILGQGPKLLIQFQNNGVVDDSQLPKDRFSAERLKGVDSTLKIQPAKLEDSAVYLCASSSLDFYEQYFGPGTRLTVT.

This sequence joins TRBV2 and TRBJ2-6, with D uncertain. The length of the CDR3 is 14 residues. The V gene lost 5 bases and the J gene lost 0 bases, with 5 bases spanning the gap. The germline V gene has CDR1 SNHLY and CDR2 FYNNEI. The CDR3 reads CASSLPSGANVLTF. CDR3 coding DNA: TGTGCCAGCAGTCTCCCCTCTGGGGCCAACGTCCTGACTTTC.

The CDR3 nucleotides read TGTGCCAGCAGTTCACTACGGACGGACTCCTATGGCTACACCTTC. It codes for CASSSLRTDSYGYTF. The genes are TRBV28 and TRBJ1-2; D remains ambiguous. Germline V gives CDR1 MDHEN, CDR2 SYDVKM. The CDR3 covers 15 residues. Trimming took off 4 bases at V and 4 bases at J, with 16 bases between the two ends.

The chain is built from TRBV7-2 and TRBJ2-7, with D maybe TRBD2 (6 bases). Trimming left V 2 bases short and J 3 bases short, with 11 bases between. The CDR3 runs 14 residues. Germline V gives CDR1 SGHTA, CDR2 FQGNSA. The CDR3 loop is CASSLSLSGYEQYF. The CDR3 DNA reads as TGTGCCAGCAGCTTAAGTCTTAGCGGCTACGAGCAGTACTTC.

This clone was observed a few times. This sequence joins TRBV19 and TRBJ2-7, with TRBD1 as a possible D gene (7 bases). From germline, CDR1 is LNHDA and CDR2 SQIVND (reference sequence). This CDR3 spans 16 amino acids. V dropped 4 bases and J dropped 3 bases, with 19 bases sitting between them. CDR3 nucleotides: TGTGCCAGTAGTACCCTGACAGGGATGGGAGGCTACGAGCAGTACTTC. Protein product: CASSTLTGMGGYEQYF.

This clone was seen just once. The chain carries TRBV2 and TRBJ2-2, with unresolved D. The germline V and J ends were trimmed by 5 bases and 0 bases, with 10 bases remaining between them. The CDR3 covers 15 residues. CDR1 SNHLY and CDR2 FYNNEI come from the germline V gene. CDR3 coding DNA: TGTGCCAGCAGTCAGTGGTCAACGAACACCGGGGAGCTGTTTTTT. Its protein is CASSQWSTNTGELFF.

The CDR3 bases are TGTGCCAGCAGCTTAGATTGGAGAGGGATCGGAACAGATACGCAGTATTTT. This sequence encodes CASSLDWRGIGTDTQYF. The rearrangement links TRBV11-3 to TRBJ2-3, with D possibly being TRBD2 (5 bases). Trimming took off 0 bases at V and 3 bases at J, with 16 bases between the two ends. Germline CDR1 and CDR2: SGHNT and YENEEA. The CDR3 extends over 17 amino acids.

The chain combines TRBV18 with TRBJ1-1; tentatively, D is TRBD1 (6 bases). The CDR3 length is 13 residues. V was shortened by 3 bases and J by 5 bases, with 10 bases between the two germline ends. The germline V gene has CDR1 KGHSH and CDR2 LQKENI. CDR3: CASSPTGFTEAFF. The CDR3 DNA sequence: TGTGCCAGCTCACCTACAGGGTTTACTGAAGCTTTCTTT.

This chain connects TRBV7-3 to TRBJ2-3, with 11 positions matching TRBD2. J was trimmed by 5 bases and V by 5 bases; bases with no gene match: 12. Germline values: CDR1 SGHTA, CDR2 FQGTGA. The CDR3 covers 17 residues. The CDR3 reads CASSPWTSGQAKDTQYF. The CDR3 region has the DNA TGTGCCAGCAGCCCATGGACTAGCGGGCAAGCGAAAGATACGCAGTATTTT.

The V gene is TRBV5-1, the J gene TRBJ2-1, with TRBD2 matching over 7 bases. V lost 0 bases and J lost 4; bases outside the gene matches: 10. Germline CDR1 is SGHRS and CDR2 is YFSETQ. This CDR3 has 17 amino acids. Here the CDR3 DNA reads TGCGCCAGCAGCTTGGCCCGAGCTAGCGGAGATTACAATGAGCAGTTCTTC. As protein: CASSLARASGDYNEQFF. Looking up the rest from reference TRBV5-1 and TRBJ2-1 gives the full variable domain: KAGVTQTPRYLIKTRGQQVTLSCSPISGHRSVSWYQQTPGQGLQFLFEYFSETQRNKGNFPGRFSGRQFSNSRSEMNVSTLELGDSALYLCASSLARASGDYNEQFFGPGTRLTVL.

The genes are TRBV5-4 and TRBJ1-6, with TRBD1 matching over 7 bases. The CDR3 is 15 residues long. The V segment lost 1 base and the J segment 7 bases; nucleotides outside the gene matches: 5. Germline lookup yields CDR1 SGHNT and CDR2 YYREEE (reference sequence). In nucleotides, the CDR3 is TGTGCCAGCAGCTTGTACAGGGGCAGAAATTCACCCCTCCACTTT. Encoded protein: CASSLYRGRNSPLHF.

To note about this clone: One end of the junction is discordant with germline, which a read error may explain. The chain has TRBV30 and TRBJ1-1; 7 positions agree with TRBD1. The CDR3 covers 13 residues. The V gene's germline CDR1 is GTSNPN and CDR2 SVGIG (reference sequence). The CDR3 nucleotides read TGTGCCTGGACCCAGGGGGTGAAAACTGAAGCTTTCTTT. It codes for CAWTQGVKTEAFF.

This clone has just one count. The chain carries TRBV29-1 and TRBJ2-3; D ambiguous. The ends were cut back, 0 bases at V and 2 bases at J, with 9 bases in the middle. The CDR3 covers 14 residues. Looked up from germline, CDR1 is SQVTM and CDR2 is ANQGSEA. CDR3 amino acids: CSVEDGLFTDTQYF. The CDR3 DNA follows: TGCAGCGTTGAAGACGGGTTGTTCACAGATACGCAGTATTTT.

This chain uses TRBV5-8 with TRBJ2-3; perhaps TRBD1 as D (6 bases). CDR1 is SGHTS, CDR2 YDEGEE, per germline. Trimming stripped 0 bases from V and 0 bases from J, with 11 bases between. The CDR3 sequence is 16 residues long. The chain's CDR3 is CASSLDGTPSTDTQYF. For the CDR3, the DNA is TGTGCCAGCAGCTTGGACGGGACACCTAGCACAGATACGCAGTATTTT.

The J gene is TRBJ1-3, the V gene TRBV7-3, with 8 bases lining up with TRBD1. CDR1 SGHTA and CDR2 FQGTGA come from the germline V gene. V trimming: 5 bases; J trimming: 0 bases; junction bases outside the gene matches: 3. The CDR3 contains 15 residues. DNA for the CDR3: TGTGCCAGCAGCGCTACAGGGGGCTCTGGAAACACCATATATTTT. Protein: CASSATGGSGNTIYF.

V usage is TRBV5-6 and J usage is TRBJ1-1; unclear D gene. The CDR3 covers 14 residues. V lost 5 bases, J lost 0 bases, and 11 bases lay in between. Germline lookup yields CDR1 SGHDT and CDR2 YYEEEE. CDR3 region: CASSYDTMNTEAFF. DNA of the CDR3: TGTGCCAGCAGTTATGACACCATGAACACTGAAGCTTTCTTT. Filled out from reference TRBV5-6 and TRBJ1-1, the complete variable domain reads DAGVTQSPTHLIKTRGQQVTLRCSPKSGHDTVSWYQQALGQGPQFIFQYYEEEERQRGNFPDRFSGHQFPNYSSELNVNALLLGDSALYLCASSYDTMNTEAFFGQGTRLTVV.

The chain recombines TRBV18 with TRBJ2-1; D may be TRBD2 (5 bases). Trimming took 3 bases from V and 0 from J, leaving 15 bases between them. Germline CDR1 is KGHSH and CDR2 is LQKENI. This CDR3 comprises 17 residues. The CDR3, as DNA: TGTGCCAGCTCACCTCTTCGGACGGGGAGCTCCTACAATGAGCAGTTCTTC. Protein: CASSPLRTGSSYNEQFF.

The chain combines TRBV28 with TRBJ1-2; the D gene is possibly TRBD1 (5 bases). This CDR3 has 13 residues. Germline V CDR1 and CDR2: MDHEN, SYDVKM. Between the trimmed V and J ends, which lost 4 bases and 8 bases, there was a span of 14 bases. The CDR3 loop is CASSSPPGRGYTF. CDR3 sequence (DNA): TGTGCCAGCAGTTCCCCCCCAGGGCGCGGCTACACCTTC.

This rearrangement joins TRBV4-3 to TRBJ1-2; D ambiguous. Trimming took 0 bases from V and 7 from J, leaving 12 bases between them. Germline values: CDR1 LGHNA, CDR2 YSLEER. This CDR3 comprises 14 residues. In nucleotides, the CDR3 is TGCGCCAGCAGCCAAGATGTGATCGGTGGTGGCTACACCTTC. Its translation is CASSQDVIGGGYTF.

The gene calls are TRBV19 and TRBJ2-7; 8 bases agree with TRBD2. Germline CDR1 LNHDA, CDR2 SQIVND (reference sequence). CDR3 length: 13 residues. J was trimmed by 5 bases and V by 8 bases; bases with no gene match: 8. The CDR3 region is CASQGLAGNEQYF. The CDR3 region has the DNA TGTGCCAGTCAAGGACTAGCAGGGAACGAGCAGTACTTC.

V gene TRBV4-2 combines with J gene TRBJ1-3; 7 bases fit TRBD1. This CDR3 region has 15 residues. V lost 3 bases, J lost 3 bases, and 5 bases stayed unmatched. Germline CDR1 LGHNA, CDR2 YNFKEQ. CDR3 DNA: TGTGCCAGCAGCCATGCAGGGGGAGTTGGAAACACCATATATTTT. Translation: CASSHAGGVGNTIYF.

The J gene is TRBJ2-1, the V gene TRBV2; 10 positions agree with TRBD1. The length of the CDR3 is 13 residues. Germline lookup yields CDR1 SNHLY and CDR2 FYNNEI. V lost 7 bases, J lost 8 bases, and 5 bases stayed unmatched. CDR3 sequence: CASILDRGDEQFF. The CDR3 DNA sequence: TGTGCCAGCATCCTGGACAGGGGGGATGAGCAGTTCTTC.

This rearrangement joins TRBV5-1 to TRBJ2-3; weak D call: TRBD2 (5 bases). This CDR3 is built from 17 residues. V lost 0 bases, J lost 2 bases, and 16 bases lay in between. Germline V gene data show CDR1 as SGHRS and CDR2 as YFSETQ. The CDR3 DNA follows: TGCGCCAGCAGCTTGGGGCTTAGCGCTGAGGTCACAGATACGCAGTATTTT. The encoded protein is CASSLGLSAEVTDTQYF.

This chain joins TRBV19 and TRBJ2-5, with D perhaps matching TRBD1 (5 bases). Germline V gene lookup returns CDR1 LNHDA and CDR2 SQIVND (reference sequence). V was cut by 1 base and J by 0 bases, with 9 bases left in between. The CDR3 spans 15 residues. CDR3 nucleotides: TGTGCCAGTAGTATAGGGACACAGTACCAAGAGACCCAGTACTTC. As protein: CASSIGTQYQETQYF.

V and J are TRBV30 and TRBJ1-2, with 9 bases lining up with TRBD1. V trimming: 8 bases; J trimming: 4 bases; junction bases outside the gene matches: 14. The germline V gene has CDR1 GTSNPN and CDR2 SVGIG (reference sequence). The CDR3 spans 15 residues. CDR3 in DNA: TGTGCCGGCGTAAGAAGGGACAGGGAATCCTATGGCTACACCTTC. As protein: CAGVRRDRESYGYTF.

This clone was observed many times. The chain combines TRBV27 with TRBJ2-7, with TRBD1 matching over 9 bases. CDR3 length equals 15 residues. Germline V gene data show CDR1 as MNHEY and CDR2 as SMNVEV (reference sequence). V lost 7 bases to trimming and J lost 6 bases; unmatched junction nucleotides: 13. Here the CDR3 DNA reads TGTGCCAGCACCCTAACCGGGACAGGGCGTACCGAGCAGTACTTC. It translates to CASTLTGTGRTEQYF.